The source of this TCR beta chain is a study of siplizumab effects on memory and regulatory T cells. Study results and caveats: Both greater diversity than memory cells and a major contribution to the alloresponse seemed to characterize naive T cells. Alloreactive sequences tracing back to unstimulated CD4+ memory cells fell significantly with siplizumab.

Using immunoSEQ multiplex PCR, the repertoire was profiled, and TCRdb retains in-frame clones only, with some absent. The table includes some 62,000 clones, 79% detected once. A note on this clone: Its cognate antigen is unknown.

V lost 2 bases and J 1 base, leaving 8 bases between the germline ends. This CDR3 region has 14 residues. Germline CDR1 reads MDHEN; CDR2 reads SYDVKM. The gene calls are TRBV28 and TRBJ1-1; D is uncertain. The receptor's source is a human donor in good health. The sample consisted of memory CD4+ T cells sorted from blood. CDR3 DNA sequence: TGTGCCAGCAGTTTAGTGACGGGGAACACTGAAGCTTTCTTT. Its protein product is CASSLVTGNTEAFF.